Listed below are T cell receptor beta chains from one sample, sequenced in a study of human T cells and chemical hapten exposure. TCRdb passed the RACE reads through MiXCR, listing each CDR3 protein once. The sample includes 130,000 or so distinct CDR3 sequences, more than 7.5% of them seen just once. Input material: whole blood. The receptors here all came from a male donor in good health. Some clones in this sample may be carry-over from other donors' samples. CDR3s include the opening cysteine and the closing phenylalanine or tryptophan. A D gene is named only where the DNA matches it firmly. Not every row has a clone size; where given, it reads once, few, many or a size class.

clone size,J gene,D gene,CDR3 length,V gene,CDR3 protein,CDR3 DNA
.,TRBJ2-2,.,14,TRBV20-1,CSARGGADTGELFF,TGCAGTGCTAGAGGGGGGGCCGACACCGGGGAGCTGTTTTTT
.,TRBJ2-5,.,12,TRBV29-1,CSVGHTQETQYF,TGCAGCGTTGGGCACACCCAAGAGACCCAGTACTTC
few,TRBJ2-1,.,12,TRBV7-9,CASRSGTPEEIF,TGTGCCAGCAGGTCCGGGACCCCGGAGGAGATCTTC
.,TRBJ2-3,TRBD2,18,TRBV7-9,CASSTRLAGETSTDTQYF,TGTGCCAGCAGCACCCGACTAGCGGGGGAGACTAGCACAGATACGCAGTATTTT
.,TRBJ2-5,TRBD1,13,TRBV2,CASGDRGQETQYF,TGTGCCAGCGGGGACAGGGGCCAAGAGACCCAGTACTTC
many,TRBJ2-1,TRBD2,15,TRBV10-3,CAISESTLAGYEQFF,TGTGCCATCAGTGAGTCAACACTAGCGGGATATGAGCAGTTCTTC
many,TRBJ1-3,.,14,TRBV27,CASSKGISGNTIYF,TGTGCCAGCAGCAAAGGGATCTCTGGAAACACCATATATTTT
few,TRBJ2-7,.,15,TRBV4-1,CASSQDPGRSYEQYF,TGCGCCAGCAGCCAAGATCCGGGACGATCCTACGAGCAGTACTTC
few,TRBJ1-4,.,15,TRBV7-9,CASSLASDGWEKLFF,TGTGCCAGCAGCTTAGCGTCGGACGGGTGGGAAAAACTGTTTTTT
few,TRBJ2-7,.,12,TRBV29-1,CSVEVSAYEQYF,TGCAGCGTTGAAGTGTCAGCTTACGAGCAGTACTTC
many,TRBJ2-2,TRBD1,15,TRBV29-1,CSARDSPPNTGELFF,TGCAGCGCCCGGGACAGCCCACCGAACACCGGGGAGCTGTTTTTT
few,TRBJ2-1,.,15,TRBV6-2/TRBV6-3,CASSLVAGLYNEQFF,TGTGCCAGCAGTTTGGTGGCGGGGCTATACAATGAGCAGTTCTTC
.,TRBJ2-5,.,11,TRBV7-9,CASSFTETQYF,TGTGCCAGCAGCTTCACGGAGACCCAGTACTTC
many,TRBJ2-5,TRBD1,14,TRBV7-2,CASSPDRGFETQYF,TGTGCCAGCTCCCCGGACAGGGGGTTTGAGACCCAGTACTTC
many,TRBJ1-1,.,14,TRBV20-1,CSAREAGGMTEAFF,TGCAGTGCTAGAGAGGCAGGCGGGATGACTGAAGCTTTCTTT
few,TRBJ2-2,TRBD1,16,TRBV4-3,CASSHGGQGSTGELFF,TGCGCCAGCAGCCATGGGGGACAGGGGAGCACCGGGGAGCTGTTTTTT
few,TRBJ1-2,.,16,TRBV5-4,CASSFGNRFTNYGYTF,TGTGCCAGCAGCTTCGGAAACAGGTTTACTAACTATGGCTACACCTTC
many,TRBJ1-1,.,12,TRBV12-3/TRBV12-4,CASSLGASEAFF,TGTGCCAGCAGTTTAGGTGCCAGCGAAGCTTTCTTT
few,TRBJ2-1,TRBD2,17,TRBV4-1,CASSQEVGTSSYNEQFF,TGCGCCAGCAGCCAAGAAGTCGGGACTAGCTCCTACAATGAGCAGTTCTTC
many,TRBJ1-5,.,15,TRBV6-2/TRBV6-3,CASSYQTGGNQPQHF,TGTGCCAGCAGTTACCAGACAGGAGGCAATCAGCCCCAGCATTTT
many,TRBJ1-1,TRBD1,14,TRBV7-9,CASSPGQGSTEAFF,TGTGCCAGCAGCCCCGGACAGGGGAGCACTGAAGCTTTCTTT
few,TRBJ2-3,.,12,TRBV20-1,CSAPDSTDTQYF,TGCAGTGCCCCGGACAGCACAGATACGCAGTATTTT
many,TRBJ2-5,TRBD1,13,TRBV7-7,CASSLDRGETQYF,TGTGCCAGCAGCTTAGACAGGGGAGAGACCCAGTACTTC
many,TRBJ2-1,.,17,TRBV7-7,CASSLNQNGGKENEQFF,TGTGCCAGCAGCTTAAACCAAAATGGGGGGAAGGAGAATGAGCAGTTCTTC
few,TRBJ2-1,TRBD2,18,TRBV11-1,CASSTGTSGGSSYNEQFF,TGTGCCAGCAGTACCGGGACTAGCGGGGGGAGCTCCTACAATGAGCAGTTCTTC